These 5 T cell receptor beta chains came from one sample sequenced in a study of blood T cell repertoires in COVID-19. Generated by immunoSEQ multiplex PCR, the TCRdb table keeps only in-frame clones and is missing some. The table has roughly 27,000 clones, approximately 88% seen once. Sequenced sample: peripheral blood. All receptors come from a human donor in a cohort sampled during active COVID-19.

The chain is built from TRBV5-1 and TRBJ2-7; D is uncertain. The CDR3 spans 12 residues. The germline V gene encodes CDR1 SGHRS and CDR2 YFSETQ. Trimming removed 0 bases at V and 6 bases at J, with 7 bases between. CDR3 DNA: TGCGCCAGCAGCTTGGACAGTTCCGAGCAGTACTTC. It codes for CASSLDSSEQYF.

V usage is TRBV4-1 and J usage is TRBJ2-3; 9 nucleotides line up with TRBD2. With V trimmed by 4 bases and J by 2 bases, 4 bases remained unmatched. Germline V gives CDR1 MGHRA, CDR2 YSYEKL. This CDR3 is built from 15 residues. CDR3 residues: CASSPSGGFTDTQYF. CDR3 nucleotides: TGCGCCAGCAGCCCCAGCGGGGGGTTCACAGATACGCAGTATTTT.

The chain carries TRBV5-1 and TRBJ2-1, with TRBD2 matching 7 bases. The CDR3 covers 18 residues. Germline CDR1 SGHRS, CDR2 YFSETQ. Trimming removed 7 bases from V and 0 bases from J; junction bases left unmatched: 16. The DNA for the CDR3 is TGCGCCAGCCCCTCCCCCCTGTGGGGGGGATCCTCCTACAATGAGCAGTTCTTC. It encodes CASPSPLWGGSSYNEQFF.

This clone was seen just once. J is TRBJ1-2 and V is TRBV5-5; 8 bases line up with TRBD1. This CDR3 comprises 15 residues. Per germline, CDR1 SGHKS and CDR2 YYEKEE (reference sequence). The trim removed 0 bases at V and 8 bases at J, leaving 9 bases unmatched. CDR3 sequence (DNA): TGTGCCAGCAGCTTGGACGACAGGGGCCTTCAAGGCTACACCTTC. Its translation: CASSLDDRGLQGYTF.

This rearrangement joins TRBV4-3 to TRBJ1-1, with 9 bases identical to TRBD1. Looked up from germline, CDR1 is LGHNA and CDR2 is YSLEER. The CDR3 is 15 amino acids. Trimming took 1 base from V and 7 from J; bases not matched to a gene: 7. Here the CDR3 reads CASSQAGTGRLEAFF. CDR3 coding DNA: TGCGCCAGCAGCCAAGCGGGGACAGGGAGACTTGAAGCTTTCTTT.